This is a list of T cell receptor beta chains from one sample in a study of CD8+CD57+ T cells in acquired aplastic anemia. Via MiXCR, TCRdb re-called the reads, giving one row per CDR3 protein. The data contain about 220,000 distinct CDR3 sequences, more than 45% of them singletons. Sequencing was carried out using sorted CD4+, CD8+, or CD8+CD57+ T cells (not recorded which) from PBMCs. The origin of the receptors is a human donor with aplastic anemia. Each CDR3 is given with its conserved first and last residue. D genes are given only for firm matches. Clone size is shown for a subset of rows, as once, few, many or a class of expanded clone.

clone size	J gene	D gene	V gene	CDR3 DNA	CDR3 protein
few	TRBJ1-1	TRBD1	TRBV7-9	TGTGCCAGCAGCTTAGAGCAGGGGGCCCGGGCTGAAGCTTTCTTT	CASSLEQGARAEAFF
.	TRBJ1-2	.	TRBV10-3	TGTGCCAGCAGCGCGGGGGCAGGGATTAAAGGCTACACCTTC	CASSAGAGIKGYTF
.	TRBJ1-2	.	TRBV7-9	TGTGCCAGCAGCTTAGCCTACCAACACCCAGAGGGCTACACCTTC	CASSLAYQHPEGYTF
.	TRBJ2-6	.	TRBV7-9	TGTGCCAGCAGCCCCCAAAGGGGGGCTGGGGCCAACGTCCTGACTTTC	CASSPQRGAGANVLTF
.	TRBJ1-4	.	TRBV20-1	TGCAGTGCCAGGGTTCCTGAAAAACTGTTTTTT	CSARVPEKLFF
.	TRBJ2-5	.	TRBV7-9	TGTGCCAGCAGCTTAGTTCTAGCCCCAGAGACCCAGTACTTC	CASSLVLAPETQYF
few	TRBJ2-5	TRBD2	TRBV7-8	TGTGCCAGCAGCCCTGTCGGTGGGGAGGGACACCAAGAGACCCAGTACTTC	CASSPVGGEGHQETQYF
many	TRBJ2-5	TRBD1	TRBV7-9	TGTGCCAGCAGCACAGGGGACCAAGAGACCCAGTACTTC	CASSTGDQETQYF
.	TRBJ1-2	.	TRBV5-4	TGTGCCAGCAGCGAAGGGTTTTCCTATGGCTACACCTTC	CASSEGFSYGYTF
.	TRBJ1-1	.	TRBV19	TGTGCCAGTAGTATTAGTCGGGGAGGGACTGAAGCTTTCTTT	CASSISRGGTEAFF
many	TRBJ1-6	.	TRBV27	TGTGCCAGCAGTTTCTGGGCCGGGAATTCACCCCTCCACTTT	CASSFWAGNSPLHF
many	TRBJ2-7	TRBD1	TRBV5-4	TGTGCCAGCAGCCGGGACAGGGGGACCACCTACGAGCAGTACTTC	CASSRDRGTTYEQYF
.	TRBJ2-2	TRBD1	TRBV10-3	TGTGCCAACCAAGACAGGGTCGACACCGGGGAGCTGTTTTTT	CANQDRVDTGELFF
.	TRBJ1-2	.	TRBV30	TGTGCCTGGAATATCGGGGGAGGCTATGGCTACACCTTC	CAWNIGGGYGYTF
many	TRBJ1-1	.	TRBV10-1	TGCGCCAGCAGTGAGAAAGGGAACACTGAAGCTTTCTTT	CASSEKGNTEAFF
.	TRBJ2-6	.	TRBV9	TGTGCCAGCAGCGTCTCAAGCTCTGGGGCCAACGTCCTGACTTTC	CASSVSSSGANVLTF
.	TRBJ1-1	.	TRBV25-1	TGTGCCAGCAGTGAACGCTACAGAGGGGACACTGAAGCTTTCTTT	CASSERYRGDTEAFF
many	TRBJ2-5	TRBD1	TRBV20-1	TGCAGTGCTAGGCCCGGGACAGGGGACCAAGAGACCCAGTACTTC	CSARPGTGDQETQYF
once	TRBJ2-7	.	TRBV25-1	TGTGCCAGCAGTGGGCAGAGGGTCGGCGAGCAGTACTTC	CASSGQRVGEQYF
.	TRBJ2-5	.	TRBV7-9	TGTGCCAGCCGGGTAGTAGGGGGGCAAGAGACCCAGTACTTC	CASRVVGGQETQYF
.	TRBJ2-3	TRBD1	TRBV15	TGTGCCACCAGCAGACACAGGGGGCTCTATCGAGATACGCAGTATTTT	CATSRHRGLYRDTQYF
.	TRBJ1-1	.	TRBV20-1	TGCAGTGCCCGTATCCCCAGCACTGAAGCTTTCTTT	CSARIPSTEAFF
few	TRBJ1-1	.	TRBV30	TGTGCCTGGAGTGTAGCCCCTGAAGCTTTCTTT	CAWSVAPEAFF
many	TRBJ1-1	TRBD1	TRBV10-2	TGCGCCAGCAGTGAACAGGGGCGGTACACTGAAGCTTTCTTT	CASSEQGRYTEAFF
many	TRBJ1-2	.	TRBV24-1	TGTGCCACCAGTGATCCTCGCGGCTACACCTTC	CATSDPRGYTF
.	TRBJ2-7	TRBD1	TRBV2	TGTGCCAGCAGTGTCGGGACAGGGGAGGCCCACGAGCAGTACTTC	CASSVGTGEAHEQYF
.	TRBJ1-2	TRBD1	TRBV7-3	TGTGCCAGCAGTGGGGACAGGGTCGACTATGGCTACACCTTC	CASSGDRVDYGYTF
many	TRBJ2-7	TRBD1	TRBV6-5	TGTGCCAGCAGACCGTTTCAGGGGGCTGTCTACGAGCAGTACTTC	CASRPFQGAVYEQYF
.	TRBJ1-1	.	TRBV7-8	TGTGCCAGCAGCTCGATGGTTACGTTTACCACTGAAGCTTTCTTT	CASSSMVTFTTEAFF
.	TRBJ2-1	.	TRBV29-1	TGCAGCGTTGCAGGGGATTCAGGTGAGCAGTTCTTC	CSVAGDSGEQFF
.	TRBJ2-7	.	TRBV7-9	TGTGCCAGCAGTTTAGGGGGAGCGGTCGACGAGCAGTACTTC	CASSLGGAVDEQYF
.	TRBJ1-1	TRBD1	TRBV7-9	TGTGCCAGCAGCTTAGGAGGGGGCATCGCTGAAGCTTTCTTT	CASSLGGGIAEAFF
.	TRBJ1-2	TRBD1	TRBV2	TGTGCCAGCAGGCGCGACAGGGACAACTATGGCTACACCTTC	CASRRDRDNYGYTF
.	TRBJ2-7	.	TRBV10-3	TGTGCCATCAGTGGACTGGCGGGATCCTACGAGCAGTACTTC	CAISGLAGSYEQYF
many	TRBJ2-3	.	TRBV5-4	TGTGCCAGCAGCTTACCCGGACCCACACCTGTAGATACGCAGTATTTT	CASSLPGPTPVDTQYF
many	TRBJ2-5	.	TRBV20-1	TGCAGTGCTAGAGATTCCCGGAGCCAAGAGACCCAGTACTTC	CSARDSRSQETQYF
many	TRBJ1-1	TRBD1	TRBV12-3/TRBV12-4	TGTGCCAGCAGTGCGGACAGGGGGAACACTGAAGCTTTCTTT	CASSADRGNTEAFF
.	TRBJ1-1	.	TRBV10-1	TGCGCCAGCAGTGATACGCTTTACACTGAAGCTTTCTTT	CASSDTLYTEAFF
.	TRBJ2-1	.	TRBV6-2/TRBV6-3	TGTGCCAGCAGTTACTTAGGTAGTGAGCAGTTCTTC	CASSYLGSEQFF
.	TRBJ2-5	TRBD1	TRBV7-9	TGTGCCAGCAGCGCCAGACAGGGAGTAGCGGAGACCCAGTACTTC	CASSARQGVAETQYF
.	TRBJ1-2	TRBD1	TRBV7-2	TGTGCCAGCACACCGGGACAGGGTGCCGGCTACACCTTC	CASTPGQGAGYTF
.	TRBJ2-1	TRBD1	TRBV11-2	TGTGCCAGCAGCTTACTCCGAGGGACAGGGGTTTGCAATGAGCAGTTCTTC	CASSLLRGTGVCNEQFF
.	TRBJ1-6	.	TRBV20-1	TGCAGTGCTAGAGACGGGGGGTTCGGGTCACCCCTCCACTTT	CSARDGGFGSPLHF
.	TRBJ1-2	.	TRBV19	TGTGCCAGTAGTATAGATCTCAACGGGAACTATGGCTACACCTTC	CASSIDLNGNYGYTF